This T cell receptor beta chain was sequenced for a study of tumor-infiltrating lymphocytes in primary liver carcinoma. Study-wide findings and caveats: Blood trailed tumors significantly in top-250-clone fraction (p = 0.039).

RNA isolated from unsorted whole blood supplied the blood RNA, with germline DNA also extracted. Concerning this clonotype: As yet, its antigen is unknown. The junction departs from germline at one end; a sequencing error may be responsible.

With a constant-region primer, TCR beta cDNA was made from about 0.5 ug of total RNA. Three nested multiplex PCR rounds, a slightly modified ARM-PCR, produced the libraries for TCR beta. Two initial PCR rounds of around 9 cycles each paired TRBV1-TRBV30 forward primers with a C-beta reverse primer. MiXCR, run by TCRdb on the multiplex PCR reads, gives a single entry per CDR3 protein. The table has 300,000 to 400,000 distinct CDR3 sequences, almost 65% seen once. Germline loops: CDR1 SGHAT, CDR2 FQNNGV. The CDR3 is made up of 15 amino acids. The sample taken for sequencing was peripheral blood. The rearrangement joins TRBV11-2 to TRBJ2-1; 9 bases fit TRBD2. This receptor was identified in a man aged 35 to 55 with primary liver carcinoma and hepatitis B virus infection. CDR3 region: CTSSMGLAGVYEQFF. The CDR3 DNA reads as TGTACCAGCAGCATGGGATTAGCGGGAGTGTATGAGCAGTTCTTC.